The clone carrying this TCR beta chain has ten or more counts. Its target is unknown. Amplification of TCR alpha and beta CDR3 regions from RNA used iRepertoire nested multiplex PCR. One-step reverse transcription and amplification started from approximately 100-400 ng of tissue mRNA or PBMC total RNA. From the multiplex PCR reads, TCRdb called clonotypes with MiXCR, one entry per CDR3 protein. Among about 190,000 distinct CDR3 sequences listed, around 30% were seen once. The CDR3 is 16 amino acids. Germline trimming cut 4 bases from V and 2 bases from J; bases unmatched to any gene: 8. Germline V gives CDR1 LNHDA, CDR2 SQIVND (reference sequence). The data were obtained in a study of glioma-infiltrating T cells. Findings and limits, study-wide: Tissue and blood shared very few CDR3 sequences.

Sequences were obtained from glioma tissue, nonneoplastic brain tissue, or PBMCs (not recorded which). The sequence was obtained from a human donor with low-grade glioma or glioblastoma, undergoing nonglioma brain surgery, or in good health (not recorded which). The rearrangement joins TRBV19 to TRBJ2-5, with 9 bases matching TRBD1. The CDR3 sequence: CASSKGDREVQETQYF. Written as DNA, the CDR3 is TGTGCCAGTAGTAAGGGGGACAGGGAGGTACAAGAGACCCAGTACTTC.